Each of the 24 T cell receptor beta chains below was sequenced from the same sample in a study of T cells after posttransplantation cyclophosphamide. The naive gate required viable CD3+CD4+ or CD3+CD8+ cells with CCR7+CD45RA+CD45RO-CD95-CD27+CD28+ phenotype. The protocol was immunoSEQ multiplex PCR, while the TCRdb copy is restricted to in-frame clones and leaves out a portion. The sample holds about 9,700 clones, roughly 98% seen once. Sequencing used naive CD4+ T cells sorted from PBMCs. These receptors all stem from a woman aged 60-70 years in good health, CMV-negative, and a related stem cell transplant donor.

This rearrangement joins TRBV19 to TRBJ2-5; D is possibly TRBD1 (8 bases). V was trimmed by 6 bases and J by 5 bases, leaving 22 bases between them. CDR1 is LNHDA, CDR2 SQIVND, per germline (reference sequence). The CDR3 loop spans 16 amino acids. For the CDR3, the DNA is TGTGCCAGTAGCTCCACAGGGGGGGTAAGATCGGAGACCCAGTACTTC. Translating gives CASSSTGGVRSETQYF.

V is TRBV6-6 and J is TRBJ2-2; D possibly corresponds to TRBD1 (5 bases). CDR3 length: 15 residues. Germline V CDR1 and CDR2: MNHNY, SVGAGI (reference sequence). V lost 7 bases and J lost 6, with 18 bases in between. The DNA of the CDR3 is TGTGCCAGCAAACCACAGAGGCAGGGTGCCGGGGAGCTGTTTTTT. As protein: CASKPQRQGAGELFF.

This clone has only one observation. This chain joins TRBV21-1 and TRBJ2-7; TRBD1 is the table's D call and was not checked against the DNA. TRBV21-1 is given as a pseudogene. This CDR3 is 14 amino acids long. The CDR3 DNA is TGTGCCAGCAGCAAAGGGTTTGGACAGCTCGAGCAGTACGTC. Translating gives CASSKGFGQLEQYV.

V and J are TRBV5-4 and TRBJ1-6, with a tentative D call TRBD1 (6 bases). This CDR3 region has 15 residues. V lost 4 bases, J lost 7 bases, and 15 bases lay in between. Germline V gene lookup returns CDR1 SGHNT and CDR2 YYREEE (reference sequence). CDR3: CASSPQTGANSPLHF. The CDR3 DNA is TGTGCCAGCAGCCCCCAGACAGGAGCCAATTCACCCCTCCACTTT.

The chain uses TRBV6-4 and TRBJ1-1; D remains ambiguous. The CDR3 consists of 13 residues. The ends were cut back, 7 bases at V and 1 base at J, with 10 bases in the middle. Germline values: CDR1 MRHNA, CDR2 SNTAGT. This chain's CDR3 is CASTDTPNTEAFF. CDR3 nucleotide sequence: TGTGCCAGCACTGATACACCGAACACTGAAGCTTTCTTT.

J is TRBJ2-1 and V is TRBV7-2; 9 nucleotides match TRBD1. The CDR3 consists of 13 residues. V gave up 7 bases and J gave up 8 bases; unmatched junction bases: 6. Germline-derived CDR1 and CDR2 are SGHTA and FQGNSA. The CDR3 DNA reads TGTGCCAGCACCCCGGACAGGGGATATGAGCAGTTCTTC. Its translation is CASTPDRGYEQFF.

The genes are TRBV30 and TRBJ1-1, with TRBD1 as a possible D gene (5 bases). Germline CDR1 GTSNPN, CDR2 SVGIG (reference sequence). This CDR3 spans 15 amino acids. The germline V and J ends were trimmed by 3 bases and 0 bases, with 14 bases remaining between them. The CDR3 nucleotides are TGTGCCTGGAGGTTAGGCGGGGGTTTGAACACTGAAGCTTTCTTT. This translates into CAWRLGGGLNTEAFF.

The chain recombines TRBV9 with TRBJ2-3; 11 bases agree with TRBD2. The germline CDR1 and CDR2 sequences are SGDLS and YYNGEE. With 3 bases clipped from V and 6 bases from J, the junction kept 6 bases outside the gene matches. The CDR3 is made up of 15 amino acids. The CDR3 bases are TGTGCCAGCAGCGGCGTCACTAGCGGGAGTGATACGCAGTATTTT. It specifies CASSGVTSGSDTQYF.

The chain carries TRBV14 and TRBJ2-3, with D possibly being TRBD2 (6 bases). The CDR3 sequence is 15 residues long. Germline CDR1 reads SGHDN; CDR2 reads FVKESK. V lost 1 base and J lost 12, with 20 bases in between. The CDR3 coding sequence is TGTGCCAGCAGCCAAGTCCTCTCCGGGACTTACCCCCAGTATTTT. This gives the protein CASSQVLSGTYPQYF.

This sequence joins TRBV28 and TRBJ1-5, with TRBD1 matching over 9 bases. The germline gives CDR1 MDHEN, CDR2 SYDVKM. Germline trimming cut 6 bases from V and 2 bases from J; bases unmatched to any gene: 8. CDR3 size: 16 residues. The CDR3, as DNA: TGTGCCAGCAGAACCCTACAGGGGGCCCGCAATCAGCCCCAGCATTTT. It codes for CASRTLQGARNQPQHF.

The J gene is TRBJ1-6, the V gene TRBV6-6, with 7 positions matching TRBD1. The CDR3 runs 13 residues. Trimming cost V 8 bases and J 14 bases; bases outside gene matches: 12. Germline V gene data show CDR1 as MNHNY and CDR2 as SVGAGI (reference sequence). The CDR3 DNA follows: TGTGCCAGCGGGGACAGATCCTTTGAGTCCCTCCACTTT. This encodes CASGDRSFESLHF.

The rearrangement joins TRBV21-1 to TRBJ1-4; whether TRBD1, the table's D call, matches the DNA was not checked. TRBV21-1 is termed a pseudogene. CDR3 length: 17 amino acids. The DNA for the CDR3 is TGTGCCAGCAGCAGTGGACAAAACGACGAATATAATGAAAAACTGTTTTTT. Its protein product is CASSSGQNDEYNEKLFF.

The chain uses TRBV5-1 and TRBJ2-7, with TRBD1 matching over 11 bases. This CDR3 contains 15 residues. Looked up from germline, CDR1 is SGHRS and CDR2 is YFSETQ. Germline trimming cut 4 bases from V and 3 bases from J; bases unmatched to any gene: 6. The CDR3 DNA sequence: TGCGCCAGCAGCCGACAGGGACAGGGGGTCTACGAGCAGTACTTC. It specifies CASSRQGQGVYEQYF.

The rearrangement links TRBV27 to TRBJ2-7; D is perhaps TRBD2 (5 bases). Trimming stripped 5 bases from V and 0 bases from J, with 11 bases between. The CDR3 consists of 14 residues. Germline-derived CDR1 and CDR2 are MNHEY and SMNVEV (reference sequence). The CDR3 here is CASSPARASYEQYF. The CDR3 coding sequence is TGTGCCAGCAGTCCCGCGCGGGCCTCCTACGAGCAGTACTTC.

The J gene is TRBJ1-1, the V gene TRBV6-5; D might be TRBD1 (5 bases). V was trimmed by 0 bases and J by 3 bases, leaving 8 bases between them. The CDR3 has 14 residues. Per the germline V gene, CDR1 is MNHEY and CDR2 is SVGAGI. Here the CDR3 reads CASSYSGGDTEAFF. The CDR3 DNA reads TGTGCCAGCAGTTACTCGGGGGGGGACACTGAAGCTTTCTTT.

The chain links TRBV2 to TRBJ2-7, with a tentative D call TRBD1 (6 bases). Trimming left V 7 bases short and J 3 bases short, with 13 bases between. The germline CDR1 and CDR2 sequences are SNHLY and FYNNEI. The CDR3 contains 13 residues. The CDR3 here is CASKRDTDYEQYV. In nucleotides, the CDR3 is TGTGCCAGCAAACGGGACACCGACTACGAGCAGTACGTC.

This clone was seen just once. V gene TRBV28 combines with J gene TRBJ2-1, with no clear D. The CDR3 totals 15 residues. V lost 5 bases to trimming and J lost 1 base, with 12 bases between them. Germline V CDR1 and CDR2: MDHEN, SYDVKM. DNA for the CDR3: TGTGCCAGCAGTCACGGAACGGAGTCCTACAATGAGCAGTTCTTC. It is translated as CASSHGTESYNEQFF. The entire variable domain, with the rest obtained from reference TRBV28 and TRBJ2-1, is as follows: DVKVTQSSRYLVKRTGEKVFLECVQDMDHENMFWYRQDPGLGLRLIYFSYDVKMKEKGDIPEGYSVSREKKERFSLILESASTNQTSMYLCASSHGTESYNEQFFGPGTRLTVL.

Only one count was recorded for this clone. The chain joins TRBV7-9 to TRBJ2-3, with D perhaps TRBD2 (5 bases). In germline, CDR1 is SEHNR, CDR2 FQNEAQ (reference sequence). The CDR3 sequence is 17 residues long. V was clipped by 1 base and J by 5 bases, with 19 bases between them. The CDR3 sequence is CASSLGGWTSKGDTQYF. CDR3 coding DNA: TGTGCCAGCAGCTTAGGGGGTTGGACTTCGAAGGGAGATACGCAGTATTTT.

V gene TRBV30 combines with J gene TRBJ2-7; 7 positions agree with TRBD1. CDR1 and CDR2 from the germline V gene are GTSNPN and SVGIG (reference sequence). The CDR3 covers 13 residues. J lost 3 bases, V lost 3 bases, and 5 bases had no gene match. The CDR3, as DNA: TGTGCCTGGAGGGGACAGCTTCTCTACGAGCAGTACTTC. The encoded protein is CAWRGQLLYEQYF.

In DNA form, the CDR3 reads TGTGCCAGCGGGCCGACAGTCAGCCGCTCTGGGGCCAACGTCCTGACTTTC. Amino acid sequence: CASGPTVSRSGANVLTF. The chain uses TRBV27 and TRBJ2-6; maybe TRBD1 (5 bases). Germline CDR1 reads MNHEY; CDR2 reads SMNVEV (reference sequence). The CDR3 spans 17 residues. Deletions cut 8 bases from V and 0 bases from J, with 17 bases between. The full variable domain, rest sourced from reference TRBV27 and TRBJ2-6, is EAQVTQNPRYLITVTGKKLTVTCSQNMNHEYMSWYRQDPGLGLRQIYYSMNVEVTDKGDVPEGYKVSRKEKRNFPLILESPSPNQTSLYFCASGPTVSRSGANVLTFGAGSRLTVL.

V usage is TRBV6-5 and J usage is TRBJ1-6; D not resolved. The CDR3 totals 12 residues. Germline V gene lookup returns CDR1 MNHEY and CDR2 SVGAGI. Trimming took 6 bases from V and 11 from J, leaving 11 bases between them. The CDR3 loop reads CASRRPLTPLHF. The CDR3 region has the DNA TGTGCCAGCAGGCGTCCCCTAACACCCCTCCACTTT.

The V call is TRBV19, the J call TRBJ1-4, with D possibly matching TRBD1 (5 bases). Germline V lookup: CDR1 LNHDA, CDR2 SQIVND (reference sequence). This CDR3 has 13 amino acids. V was pared by 10 bases and J by 7 bases, with 16 bases between. The CDR3 nucleotides read TGTGCCACCTACCCCTGGGGGGGTGAAAAACTGTTTTTT. This encodes CATYPWGGEKLFF.

This sequence joins TRBV10-1 and TRBJ1-1, with 8 bases identical to TRBD1. The CDR3 is 15 residues long. V lost 2 bases and J lost 1; bases outside the gene matches: 3. The germline CDR1 and CDR2 sequences are WNHNN and SYGVQD (reference sequence). The DNA of the CDR3 is TGCGCCAGCAGTGAGGGACAGGGTTGGAACACTGAAGCTTTCTTT. Residues: CASSEGQGWNTEAFF.

The CDR3 sequence is CASSQDRIPYNEQFF. CDR3 in DNA: TGTGCCAGCAGCCAGGACAGGATCCCCTACAATGAGCAGTTCTTC. The gene calls are TRBV14 and TRBJ2-1; 7 bases agree with TRBD1. Germline-derived CDR1 and CDR2 are SGHDN and FVKESK. There are 15 residues in the CDR3. The V and J ends lost 3 bases and 2 bases, in that order; junction bases with no gene match: 4.